The entry below describes one TCR beta chain. The sample originates from a study of blood T cell repertoires in COVID-19. Turning to the study itself: Both acute and convalescent COVID-19 samples were obtained from the United States, Italy and Spain. The analysed material was cDNA or gDNA that came from T cells, B-cell-depleted T cells, or PBMCs.

V shed 5 bases and J shed 1 base, with 8 bases lying between them. This CDR3 is 13 amino acids long. CDR1 and CDR2 (germline): LNHDA, SQIVND (reference sequence). TCRdb's copy holds only in-frame clones and misses some; the assay was immunoSEQ multiplex PCR. The sample contains fewer than 500,000 clones, about 89% of which appear only once. Sequencing was carried out using peripheral blood. The chain recombines TRBV19 with TRBJ1-1, with unresolved D. This clonotype was sampled from a woman in her twenties or thirties with acute or convalescent COVID-19. CDR3 bases: TGTGCCAGTAGTCACCGGGGGAACACTGAAGCTTTCTTT. It specifies CASSHRGNTEAFF.